This T cell receptor (beta chain) was identified in a study of shared clonotypes between healthy human individuals. Study findings and constraints: Sequencing depth was expected to affect clonotype sharing among donors.

All donors were healthy HIV-negative adults lacking recent acute infections or vaccinations. In the case of this clone: The antigen is undetermined.

The assay was immunoSEQ multiplex PCR, and TCRdb's table has in-frame clones only and misses some. Among more than 450,000 clones listed, approximately 85% were seen once. Trimming removed 3 bases at V and 2 bases at J, with 11 bases between. Per the germline V gene, CDR1 is KGHSH and CDR2 is LQKENI. The CDR3 is made up of 15 amino acids. The V call is TRBV18, the J call TRBJ1-5; D remains ambiguous. The sequence came from a woman in her thirties or forties in good health. Some clones in this sample may be carry-over from other donors' samples. Sequencing was done on a sample of PBMCs. CDR3 in amino acids: CASSPTAVGNQPQHF. CDR3 DNA sequence: TGTGCCAGCTCACCTACAGCTGTCGGCAATCAGCCCCAGCATTTT.